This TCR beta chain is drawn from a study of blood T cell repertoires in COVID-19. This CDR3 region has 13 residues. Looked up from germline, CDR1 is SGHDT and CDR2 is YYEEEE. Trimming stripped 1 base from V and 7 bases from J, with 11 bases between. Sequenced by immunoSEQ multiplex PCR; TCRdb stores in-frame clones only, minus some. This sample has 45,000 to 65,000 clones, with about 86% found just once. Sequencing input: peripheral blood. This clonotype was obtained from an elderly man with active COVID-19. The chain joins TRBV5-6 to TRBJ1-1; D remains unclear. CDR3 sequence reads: CASSLKFGLEAFF. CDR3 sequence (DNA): TGTGCCAGCAGCTTGAAATTCGGACTTGAAGCTTTCTTT.